The 32 T cell receptor beta chains listed next were all sequenced from one sample in a study of OX40 agonist ivuxolimab in advanced cancers. Data came from immunoSEQ multiplex PCR; TCRdb stores just in-frame clones and leaves some out. The sample holds about 91,000 clones, 80% to 90% seen once. This material consisted of CD4+ or CD8+ T cells sorted from blood, taken in a trial of the OX40 agonist ivuxolimab. The source is an adult with an advanced solid tumor such as melanoma, head and neck, liver or kidney cancer.

This rearrangement joins TRBV19 to TRBJ2-3; possible D gene TRBD2, 6 bases. The length of the CDR3 is 17 residues. The germline CDR1 and CDR2 sequences are LNHDA and SQIVND (reference sequence). Between the trimmed V and J ends, which lost 2 bases and 0 bases, there was a span of 15 bases. The CDR3 loop is CASSILGGGISTDTQYF. CDR3 DNA: TGTGCCAGTAGTATATTAGGAGGAGGGATTAGCACAGATACGCAGTATTTT.

The rearrangement links TRBV11-3 to TRBJ2-3; D possibly uses TRBD1 or TRBD2 (5 bases each). The CDR3 has 16 residues. CDR1 SGHNT and CDR2 YENEEA come from the germline V gene. V was pared by 7 bases and J by 3 bases, with 20 bases between. CDR3 sequence reads: CASNPRTGGHTDTQYF. CDR3 nucleotide sequence: TGTGCCAGCAACCCAAGGACTGGGGGTCATACAGATACGCAGTATTTT. Combining the CDR3 with reference TRBV11-3 and TRBJ2-3 gives the whole variable domain EAGVVQSPRYKIIEKKQPVAFWCNPISGHNTLYWYLQNLGQGPELLIRYENEEAVDDSQLPKDRFSAERLKGVDSTLKIQPAELGDSAVYLCASNPRTGGHTDTQYFGPGTRLTVL.

This chain connects TRBV7-9 to TRBJ2-7; 11 positions agree with TRBD2. The germline V gene has CDR1 SEHNR and CDR2 FQNEAQ (reference sequence). The CDR3 is made up of 15 amino acids. Germline trimming cut 5 bases from V and 0 bases from J; bases unmatched to any gene: 3. CDR3 DNA sequence: TGTGCCAGCAGCCCCGGACTAGCGGGCTCCTACGAGCAGTACGTC. It specifies CASSPGLAGSYEQYV.

The chain employs TRBV5-6 and TRBJ2-1; D not certain. Trimming stripped 1 base from V and 7 bases from J, with 9 bases between. Per germline, CDR1 SGHDT and CDR2 YYEEEE. CDR3 length equals 13 residues. The CDR3 loop reads CASSLLMQNEQFF. CDR3 in DNA: TGTGCCAGCAGCTTGCTAATGCAGAATGAGCAGTTCTTC.

The chain employs TRBV4-2 and TRBJ1-4; D is unclear. Germline V gives CDR1 LGHNA, CDR2 YNFKEQ. The CDR3 is 14 residues long. The V and J ends lost 1 base and 0 bases respectively, with 3 bases between them. CDR3 residues: CASSQVATNEKLFF. In nucleotides, the CDR3 is TGTGCCAGCAGCCAAGTTGCAACTAATGAAAAACTGTTTTTT.

This clone has just a few counts. This chain connects TRBV6-1 to TRBJ2-1; the D gene is possibly TRBD2 (6 bases). Per germline, CDR1 MNHNS and CDR2 SASEGT. There are 17 residues in the CDR3. Trimming left V 1 base short and J 0 bases short, with 13 bases between. The DNA for the CDR3 is TGTGCCAGCAGTGAAGAGGTTGGGAGGTTCTCCTACAATGAGCAGTTCTTC. Protein sequence: CASSEEVGRFSYNEQFF.

The rearrangement joins TRBV6-4 to TRBJ2-2; TRBD2 is a possible D gene (5 bases). The CDR3 consists of 15 residues. Germline CDR1 and CDR2: MRHNA and SNTAGT. The V end lost 4 bases, the J end lost 4 bases, and 13 bases lay between the germline ends. The CDR3 coding sequence is TGTGCCAGCAGTGTAGAGGGAGCCCCCACCGGGGAGCTGTTTTTT. Amino acid sequence: CASSVEGAPTGELFF.

The table lists this clone with a count of one. This chain connects TRBV6-1 to TRBJ2-6; D remains ambiguous. The germline gives CDR1 MNHNS, CDR2 SASEGT. The CDR3 totals 16 residues. Trimming took 2 bases from V and 4 from J, leaving 12 bases between them. The CDR3 here is CASSEMWTVGANVLTF. In DNA form, the CDR3 reads TGTGCCAGCAGTGAAATGTGGACCGTGGGGGCCAACGTCCTGACTTTC.

The chain joins TRBV7-2 to TRBJ2-7; no reliable D call. The germline V gene has CDR1 SGHTA and CDR2 FQGNSA. Between the trimmed V and J ends, which lost 1 base and 4 bases, there was a span of 8 bases. The CDR3 contains 13 residues. CDR3 sequence reads: CASSLGARYEQYV. DNA of the CDR3: TGTGCCAGCAGCTTAGGGGCTAGATACGAGCAGTACGTC.

V usage is TRBV15 and J usage is TRBJ2-3; no clear D. V was shortened by 4 bases and J by 0 bases, with 11 bases between the two germline ends. CDR3 length: 15 residues. Germline assignment: CDR1 LNHNV and CDR2 YYDKDF (reference sequence). The CDR3 coding sequence is TGTGCCACCAGCACCGGGTCCCGTAGCACAGATACGCAGTATTTT. Its protein is CATSTGSRSTDTQYF.

J is TRBJ2-7 and V is TRBV27, with 11 bases aligning to TRBD1. Germline V lookup: CDR1 MNHEY, CDR2 SMNVEV (reference sequence). CDR3 length equals 15 residues. V shed 4 bases and J 2 bases; nucleotides not matched to a gene: 4. Written as DNA, the CDR3 is TGTGCCAGCAGTTGGTCGGGACAGGGGGCCTACGAGCAGTACTTC. Its protein product is CASSWSGQGAYEQYF.

CDR3 DNA: TGCGCCAGCAGCCAGGTCGTTCGGGGATACCCGGGGAACACTGAAGCTTTCTTT. Translation gives CASSQVVRGYPGNTEAFF. The gene calls are TRBV4-3 and TRBJ1-1; no clear D. The CDR3 contains 18 residues. Per the germline V gene, CDR1 is LGHNA and CDR2 is YSLEER. Trimming stripped 3 bases from V and 1 base from J, with 21 bases between.

J is TRBJ2-1 and V is TRBV19; the D gene is possibly TRBD1 (6 bases). Between the trimmed V and J ends, which lost 6 bases and 0 bases, there was a span of 12 bases. The CDR3 totals 15 residues. Germline values: CDR1 LNHDA, CDR2 SQIVND (reference sequence). The CDR3: CASRGAGPSYNEQFF. In DNA form, the CDR3 reads TGTGCCAGTAGGGGGGCGGGCCCCTCCTACAATGAGCAGTTCTTC.

With respect to this clone: A read error may account for a junction end that differs from germline. This same CDR3 is encoded by further DNA sequences in the sample. The chain has TRBV7-3 and TRBJ1-1, with 8 bases identical to TRBD1. CDR3 size: 13 residues. Germline V CDR1 and CDR2: SGHTA, FQGTGA. The CDR3 region is CASRLTGGTEAFF. CDR3 nucleotides: TGTGCCAGCAGACTTACAGGGGGTACTGAAGCTTTTTTT. Full variable domain (remainder filled in from reference TRBV7-3 and TRBJ1-1): GAGVSQTPSNKVTEKGKYVELRCDPISGHTALYWYRQSLGQGPEFLIYFQGTGAADDSGLPNDRFFAVRPEGSVSTLKIQRTERGDSAVYLCASRLTGGTEAFFGQGTRLTVV.

This clone occurred a few times. This chain connects TRBV7-2 to TRBJ1-1; D may be TRBD1 (5 bases). There are 15 residues in the CDR3. In germline, CDR1 is SGHTA, CDR2 FQGNSA. Trimming took off 5 bases at V and 0 bases at J, with 13 bases between the two ends. CDR3 protein: CASSTVGGMNTEAFF. DNA of the CDR3: TGTGCCAGCAGCACAGTGGGGGGGATGAACACTGAAGCTTTCTTT.

The chain recombines TRBV7-3 with TRBJ1-1, with 8 bases fitting TRBD1. Trimming at V came to 2 bases and at J to 4 bases, leaving 6 bases not matched to a gene. The CDR3 is made up of 15 amino acids. The germline CDR1 and CDR2 sequences are SGHTA and FQGTGA. CDR3 loop: CASSLGQGIGTEAFF. CDR3 nucleotide sequence: TGTGCCAGCAGCTTAGGACAGGGTATAGGCACTGAAGCTTTCTTT.

This clone was picked up a small number of times. This chain uses TRBV27 with TRBJ1-3; 7 bases are shared with TRBD1. The V and J ends lost 6 bases and 3 bases, in that order; junction bases with no gene match: 2. CDR1 and CDR2 (germline): MNHEY, SMNVEV (reference sequence). This CDR3 spans 13 amino acids. CDR3 DNA sequence: TGTGCCAGCAGGGCAGGGGGTGGAAACACCATATATTTT. Translation: CASRAGGGNTIYF.

The genes are TRBV19 and TRBJ1-2; D remains ambiguous. The CDR3 sequence is 12 residues long. V was shortened by 4 bases and J by 4 bases, with 7 bases between the two germline ends. The germline V gene encodes CDR1 LNHDA and CDR2 SQIVND (reference sequence). In DNA, the CDR3 is TGTGCCAGTAGTAGGACTCTCTATGGCTACACCTTC. It specifies CASSRTLYGYTF.

This clone was detected only once. The chain couples TRBV29-1 to TRBJ2-7, with 12 bases that match TRBD2. Germline trimming cut 6 bases from V and 3 bases from J; bases unmatched to any gene: 6. The CDR3 is made up of 14 amino acids. Germline values: CDR1 SQVTM, CDR2 ANQGSEA. CDR3 sequence (DNA): TGCAGCGTGAGGACTAGCGGGGAAAGCTACGAGCAGTACGTC. Its translation is CSVRTSGESYEQYV.

The chain is built from TRBV29-1 and TRBJ1-1, with TRBD1 matching 7 bases. Germline V CDR1 and CDR2: SQVTM, ANQGSEA. The CDR3 runs 13 residues. The V segment lost 5 bases and the J segment 1 base; nucleotides outside the gene matches: 4. CDR3 sequence reads: CSVSRTGNTEAFF. The CDR3 nucleotides read TGCAGCGTTTCCCGGACAGGGAACACTGAAGCTTTCTTT.

The genes are TRBV19 and TRBJ1-1, with D possibly being TRBD1 (5 bases). CDR1 is LNHDA and CDR2 is SQIVND in the germline V gene (reference sequence). Deletions cut 4 bases from V and 1 base from J, with 13 bases between. CDR3 length: 15 amino acids. The CDR3 here is CASSNRGRPNTEAFF. CDR3 DNA sequence: TGTGCCAGTAGTAACCGGGGCCGACCGAACACTGAAGCTTTCTTT.

The chain carries TRBV27 and TRBJ2-1; D is undetermined. The CDR3 extends over 11 amino acids. The V and J ends lost 5 bases and 4 bases respectively, with 3 bases between them. CDR1 and CDR2 from the germline V gene are MNHEY and SMNVEV (reference sequence). CDR3 bases: TGTGCCAGCAGTCTTTACAATGAGCAGTTCTTC. Translation gives CASSLYNEQFF.

The chain employs TRBV5-6 and TRBJ1-1, with D hard to call. Per the germline V gene, CDR1 is SGHDT and CDR2 is YYEEEE. The CDR3 has 14 residues. V was clipped by 0 bases and J by 1 base, with 7 bases between them. As DNA, the CDR3 is TGTGCCAGCAGCTTGGTTGCAGGGAACACTGAAGCTTTCTTT. Its protein is CASSLVAGNTEAFF.

The chain links TRBV9 to TRBJ2-2; D remains ambiguous. The CDR3 loop spans 13 amino acids. Germline CDR1 SGDLS, CDR2 YYNGEE. Trimming removed 2 bases at V and 5 bases at J, with 7 bases between. The CDR3 region has the DNA TGTGCCAGCAGCGTTACAGAGACCGGGGAGCTGTTTTTT. Its protein is CASSVTETGELFF.

This clone showed up just a few times. CDR3 region: CASSGGTQDLATNEKLFF. For the CDR3, the DNA is TGCGCCAGCAGCGGCGGGACGCAAGATCTAGCAACTAATGAAAAACTGTTTTTT. The chain combines TRBV5-1 with TRBJ1-4, with D perhaps matching TRBD1 (5 bases). The CDR3 is made up of 18 amino acids. The V end was cut by 4 bases, the J end by 0 bases, with 19 bases between. Germline lookup yields CDR1 SGHRS and CDR2 YFSETQ.

The rearrangement joins TRBV27 to TRBJ1-1; 7 bases fit TRBD1. This CDR3 comprises 15 residues. From germline, CDR1 is MNHEY and CDR2 SMNVEV (reference sequence). V shed 2 bases and J 0 bases; nucleotides not matched to a gene: 3. In nucleotides, the CDR3 is TGTGCCAGCAGTTTACCCGGGACAGTGAACACTGAAGCTTTCTTT. Amino acids: CASSLPGTVNTEAFF.

This chain connects TRBV27 to TRBJ2-2; 7 positions agree with TRBD1. V lost 6 bases, J lost 5 bases, and 3 bases stayed unmatched. CDR3 length: 13 amino acids. The germline V gene has CDR1 MNHEY and CDR2 SMNVEV (reference sequence). CDR3 protein: CASRKGATGELFF. CDR3 nucleotide sequence: TGTGCCAGCAGAAAGGGGGCGACCGGGGAGCTGTTTTTT.

Concerning this clone: The germline gene is not matched at one end of the junction; a read error may be the cause. Other DNA sequences from this sample encode an identical CDR3 as well. This chain uses TRBV15 with TRBJ1-5; D is uncertain. The CDR3 extends over 12 amino acids. The V gene's germline CDR1 is LNHNV and CDR2 YYDKDF (reference sequence). CDR3 DNA sequence: TGCGCCACCAGCAGAGACAATCAGCCCCAGCATTTT. It is translated as CATSRDNQPQHF.

This clone was counted only a few times. J is TRBJ1-1 and V is TRBV10-1, with D hard to call. V was pared by 7 bases and J by 0 bases, with 9 bases between. This CDR3 region has 13 residues. Germline loops: CDR1 WNHNN, CDR2 SYGVQD (reference sequence). The CDR3 region has the DNA TGCGCCAGCACCTACAGTCTGAACACTGAAGCTTTCTTT. Its protein is CASTYSLNTEAFF.

The V gene is TRBV5-6, the J gene TRBJ2-4; D ambiguous. Between the trimmed V and J ends, which lost 0 bases and 2 bases, there was a span of 6 bases. The CDR3 runs 14 residues. Germline-derived CDR1 and CDR2 are SGHDT and YYEEEE. The CDR3 DNA follows: TGTGCCAGCAGCTTGGGACAAACCAAAAACATTCAGTACTTC. Its protein is CASSLGQTKNIQYF.

Here the CDR3 DNA reads TGCGCCAGCAGCTTGGACTCAGGGGGGAACACTGAAGCTTTCTTT. This sequence encodes CASSLDSGGNTEAFF. V and J are TRBV5-1 and TRBJ1-1, with 7 bases identical to TRBD1. From germline, CDR1 is SGHRS and CDR2 YFSETQ. J gave up 1 base and V 0 bases, and 3 bases lay outside the gene matches. There are 15 residues in the CDR3.

The chain has TRBV7-2 and TRBJ2-1; D may match TRBD1 or TRBD2 (5 bases each). V gave up 0 bases and J gave up 6 bases, with 15 bases separating them. Germline CDR1 and CDR2: SGHTA and FQGNSA. The CDR3 contains 16 residues. The CDR3 nucleotides read TGTGCCAGCAGCTTAGCGGGGGACCCCTCTGGCAATGAGCAGTTCTTC. Protein: CASSLAGDPSGNEQFF.